This T cell receptor beta chain was documented in a study of T-cell memory formation after mild COVID-19. Study summary: The TCR clusters were mostly specific to one donor. Study results and limitations: That cross-reactive memory joined was suggested by some responding clones appearing in pre-infection memory. Contracting CD4+ clones sat mainly in CM and EM; CD8+ in EMRA.

This clonotype has only a few counts. The target antigen is unknown. Germline values: CDR1 SGHAT, CDR2 FQDESV (reference sequence). The CDR3 has 15 residues. Trimming took 5 bases from V and 2 from J; bases not matched to a gene: 8. MiXCR was run by TCRdb on the 5' RACE reads, yielding one entry per CDR3 protein. The sample has under 450,000 distinct CDR3 sequences, under 15% seen once. This sequence was found in a man younger than 35 who had mild COVID-19 (a few samples of this study predate the infection). Cell type and time point are not known. Sequenced material: PBMCs or a T cell subset sorted from them (not recorded which). This rearrangement joins TRBV11-1 to TRBJ2-7; TRBD1 agrees at 8 bases. The CDR3 DNA reads TGTGCCAGCAGCCCCCGGACAGGGAGCCCCTACGAGCAGTACTTC. It translates to CASSPRTGSPYEQYF.